This T cell receptor (beta chain) was obtained from a study of CD8 T cells in ankylosing spondylitis. Trimming pared 6 bases from V and 4 bases from J, leaving 10 bases between. Germline V lookup: CDR1 ENHRY, CDR2 SYGVKD. This CDR3 region has 12 residues. The sample holds a few counts of this clonotype. The antigen is undetermined. Preparation of TCR beta libraries was done by quantitative 5'-RACE with molecular barcodes. TCRdb re-called the 5' RACE reads through MiXCR, storing one row per CDR3 protein. The sample shows 300,000 to 350,000 distinct CDR3 sequences, about 20% of them seen only once. Study-level points and caveats: The disease-linked clones had a CD8+ phenotype and low blood frequencies. Blood of patients with ankylosing spondylitis appeared to be characterized by a TCR beta motif of about 8 highly homologous variants. Matched ankylosing spondylitis synovial fluid reportedly contained a significantly enriched population of disease-linked clones.

This clonotype originated in a female donor with ankylosing spondylitis or in good health (not recorded which). The chain is built from TRBV10-3 and TRBJ2-7; D gene unclear. The specimen sequenced was blood, either unsorted or a sorted T cell fraction (not recorded which). The CDR3 bases are TGTGCCATCAGCGAAGCGCGGTACGAGCAGTACTTC. Protein sequence: CAISEARYEQYF.